The clone carrying this T cell receptor (beta chain) appeared many times. Its specificity is unknown. RNA transcripts were the template for amplifying TCR beta CDR3 regions. The HTBI primer set drove a first-round RT-PCR of the TCR CDR3. TCRdb redid the calling of the multiplex PCR reads with MiXCR, one entry per CDR3 protein. The sample contains a few hundred thousand distinct CDR3 sequences, approximately 15% of which appear only once. Trimming left V 1 base short and J 3 bases short, with 7 bases between. The CDR3 covers 14 residues. Among the patients, aged 18 to 65, hyperthyroidism was newly diagnosed and had lasted under 2 months. This sample is part of a study of T cells in Graves' hyperthyroidism and ophthalmopathy. Study background: The authors collected peripheral blood at initial diagnosis, before any treatment.

The study's findings and limits: Blood also contained most expanded thyroid clonotypes above 0.001.

The source of this sequence is a woman aged 18-29 years with Graves' hyperthyroidism. The rearrangement links TRBV12-3 or TRBV12-4 to TRBJ1-5, with D uncertain. The sequenced sample consisted of blood. The CDR3 region is CASSLGRINQPQHF. CDR3 nucleotide sequence: TGTGCCAGCAGTTTAGGACGGATCAATCAGCCCCAGCATTTT.